Detailed here is one T cell receptor beta chain. The sample is drawn from a study of blood T cell repertoires in COVID-19. Study-level background: Donors in the United States, Italy and Spain gave samples during acute or convalescent COVID-19.

Germline V gives CDR1 KGHDR, CDR2 SFDVKD. With 4 bases clipped from V and 7 bases from J, the junction kept 13 bases outside the gene matches. This CDR3 is built from 17 residues. Enrollees, about 18 to 89 years old, lived in 20 to 25 US areas. Original data processing: Nucleated cell number was recorded as an estimate derived from reference gene primer amplification. The method was immunoSEQ multiplex PCR; TCRdb's version includes in-frame clones alone and lacks a portion of them. Clone size and V and J calls were adopted from that table, with D and trimming inferred from the DNA. Among approximately 250,000 clones listed, 80% to 90% were seen once.

The chain uses TRBV24-1 and TRBJ1-1; 11 positions match TRBD1. The sequence was collected from a woman aged 30 to 39 with acute COVID-19. The sample comprised PBMCs or T cells enriched from blood (not recorded which). In DNA form, the CDR3 reads TGTGCCACCAGTGACTCAACCGGGACAGGGGGTCGCGGTGAAGCTTTCTTT. This gives the protein CATSDSTGTGGRGEAFF.